Presented here are 29 T cell receptor beta chains from one specimen sequenced in a study of metastatic and nonmetastatic thyroid tumors. All patients were treatment-naive before thyroid surgery. MiXCR was used by TCRdb to re-call the PCR reads. The profile shows 5,400 or so clones, over 30% of them singletons. Material for sequencing was adjacent normal tissue. The receptor source for this set is a female donor with papillary thyroid cancer or a benign thyroid nodule (not recorded which). Some clones in this sample may be carry-over from other donors' samples.

V is TRBV24-1 and J is TRBJ2-2, with 9 positions matching TRBD1. Germline V gene data show CDR1 as KGHDR and CDR2 as SFDVKD. The CDR3 consists of 17 residues. With 3 bases clipped from V and 4 bases from J, the junction kept 8 bases outside the gene matches. The CDR3 DNA reads as TGTGCCACCAGTGATCCGAGGGGGACAGGGCCCACCGGGGAGCTGTTTTTT. This gives the protein CATSDPRGTGPTGELFF.

The V and J genes are TRBV11-2 and TRBJ2-7; D call uncertain. Germline CDR1 and CDR2: SGHAT and FQNNGV. This CDR3 is 12 amino acids long. V dropped 0 bases and J dropped 3 bases, with 3 bases sitting between them. CDR3 coding DNA: TGTGCCAGCAGCTTAGACCGCTACGAGCAGTACTTC. Its protein product is CASSLDRYEQYF.

Regarding this clone: A read error may account for a junction end that differs from germline. The rearrangement joins TRBV20-1 to TRBJ1-1; perhaps TRBD1 as D (5 bases). CDR1 is DFQATT and CDR2 is SNEGSKA in the germline V gene (reference sequence). The CDR3 has 15 amino acids. The CDR3, as DNA: TGCAGTGCTAGAGTCTTTGCAGGGATGAACACCGAAGCTTTCTTT. It is translated as CSARVFAGMNTEAFF.

The chain carries TRBV4-1 and TRBJ2-2; no firm D call. This CDR3 has 14 amino acids. Germline V gene lookup returns CDR1 MGHRA and CDR2 YSYEKL. V was clipped by 2 bases and J by 6 bases, with 10 bases between them. The DNA of the CDR3 is TGCGCCAGCAGCCAACCGATTATACCCGGGGAGCTGTTTTTT. It specifies CASSQPIIPGELFF.

The rearrangement joins TRBV7-6 to TRBJ2-2; D is unclear. There are 9 residues in the CDR3. Germline CDR1 reads SGHVS; CDR2 reads FNYEAQ. The CDR3 DNA follows: TGTGCGAACACCGGGGAGCTGTTTTTT. Translated: CANTGELFF.

This chain's CDR3 is CASSQDRSGSSSSYNEQFF. In DNA form, the CDR3 reads TGTGCCAGCAGCCAAGATCGTAGTGGGAGTTCGAGCTCCTACAATGAGCAGTTCTTC. V usage is TRBV3-1 and J usage is TRBJ2-1; weak D call: TRBD2 (5 bases). The CDR3 runs to 19 residues. The germline V gene has CDR1 LGHDT and CDR2 YNNKEL (reference sequence). The V end was cut by 0 bases, the J end by 0 bases, with 18 bases between.

The chain links TRBV9 to TRBJ1-2, with D possibly matching TRBD1 (5 bases). V was cut by 0 bases and J by 5 bases, with 11 bases left in between. The CDR3 is made up of 14 amino acids. Germline V gene data show CDR1 as SGDLS and CDR2 as YYNGEE. CDR3 bases: TGTGCCAGCAGCGTAGCGGCAGGGTTATATGGCTACACCTTC. This gives the protein CASSVAAGLYGYTF.

The chain uses TRBV11-3 and TRBJ1-1; 7 nucleotides align to TRBD1. This CDR3 has 15 residues. CDR1 and CDR2 (germline): SGHNT, YENEEA. Trimming removed 5 bases from V and 2 bases from J; junction bases left unmatched: 8. The CDR3 here is CASSPGGGGNTEAFF. The CDR3 DNA reads TGTGCCAGCAGCCCAGGAGGGGGCGGCAACACTGAAGCTTTCTTT.

CDR3 coding DNA: TGTGCCTGGAATCTCCTAGCGGGAAGGGAGACCCAGTACTTC. Translating gives CAWNLLAGRETQYF. This chain uses TRBV30 with TRBJ2-5; TRBD2 matches at 9 bases. The germline CDR1 and CDR2 sequences are GTSNPN and SVGIG (reference sequence). The V segment lost 4 bases and the J segment 5 bases; nucleotides outside the gene matches: 8. This CDR3 has 14 residues.

The chain is built from TRBV3-1 and TRBJ1-2, with 10 nucleotides matching TRBD1. Germline V gives CDR1 LGHDT, CDR2 YNNKEL (reference sequence). The V and J ends lost 1 base and 6 bases, in that order; junction bases with no gene match: 5. The CDR3 extends over 15 amino acids. Here the CDR3 DNA reads TGTGCCAGCAGCCAAGCTCCCGGGACAGGGGATGGCTACACCTTC. Translated: CASSQAPGTGDGYTF. Supplemented by reference TRBV3-1 and TRBJ1-2, the full variable domain reads DTAVSQTPKYLVTQMGNDKSIKCEQNLGHDTMYWYKQDSKKFLKIMFSYNNKELIINETVPNRFSPKSPDKAHLNLHINSLELGDSAVYFCASSQAPGTGDGYTFGSGTRLTVV.

The CDR3 reads CASSSRDTYGYTF. The CDR3 DNA reads TGTGCCAGCAGTAGCCGGGACACGTATGGCTACACCTTC. The V call is TRBV6-2 or TRBV6-3, the J call TRBJ1-2; D is possibly TRBD1 (6 bases). Germline assignment: CDR1 MNHEY and CDR2 SVGEGT. The CDR3 is 13 amino acids. The germline V and J ends were trimmed by 5 bases and 5 bases, with 12 bases remaining between them.

This chain connects TRBV12-3 or TRBV12-4 to TRBJ2-7; D is unresolved. The CDR3 contains 15 residues. Trimming shortened V by 2 bases and J by 4 bases, and 15 bases separated the two germline ends. The CDR3 bases are TGTGCCAGCAGTTTATTCCAGCAAGGGCGTTACGAGCAGTACTTC. Its translation is CASSLFQQGRYEQYF.

The CDR3 region is CASSPTGGAVVGSEAFF. CDR3 sequence (DNA): TGTGCCAGCAGTCCGACGGGGGGCGCGGTCGTTGGGTCTGAAGCTTTCTTT. V is TRBV12-3 or TRBV12-4 and J is TRBJ1-1; TRBD1 might be the D (6 bases). Between the trimmed V and J ends, which lost 5 bases and 6 bases, there was a span of 25 bases. The CDR3 spans 17 residues.

This clone was seen a handful of times. The chain combines TRBV6-2 or TRBV6-3 with TRBJ2-2; the match to TRBD1 covers 10 bases. V trimming: 2 bases; J trimming: 5 bases; junction bases outside the gene matches: 5. The CDR3 spans 16 residues. CDR1 is MNHEY and CDR2 is SVGEGT in the germline V gene. The DNA of the CDR3 is TGTGCCAGCAGTTACCCTCGGACAGGGGGAACCGGGGAGCTGTTTTTT. Residues: CASSYPRTGGTGELFF.

V gene TRBV11-2 combines with J gene TRBJ2-7; D not resolved. The CDR3 length is 13 residues. V gave up 4 bases and J gave up 7 bases, with 14 bases separating them. Germline V CDR1 and CDR2: SGHAT, FQNNGV. CDR3 sequence (DNA): TGTGCCAGCAGCTCCAACAGCCCCTCGGAGCAGTACTTC. This translates into CASSSNSPSEQYF.

The genes are TRBV20-1 and TRBJ2-1, with TRBD2 identical over 9 bases. The CDR3 spans 15 residues. Germline lookup yields CDR1 DFQATT and CDR2 SNEGSKA (reference sequence). V trimming: 7 bases; J trimming: 5 bases; junction bases outside the gene matches: 12. CDR3 coding DNA: TGCAGTGTCATACAGCCGGGACTAGCAAACAATGAGCAGTTCTTC. Its translation is CSVIQPGLANNEQFF.

The CDR3 DNA is TGCGCCAGCAGCCATGGACTAGCCAACTACGAGCAGTACTTC. It encodes CASSHGLANYEQYF. V usage is TRBV10-2 and J usage is TRBJ2-7; 8 nucleotides agree with TRBD2. After removal of 6 bases from V and 3 bases from J, the junction contained 7 bases not matched to a gene. This CDR3 is 14 amino acids long. Germline V lookup: CDR1 WSHSY, CDR2 SAAADI.

J is TRBJ1-2 and V is TRBV5-1; a weak D match, TRBD1 (5 bases). Germline lookup yields CDR1 SGHRS and CDR2 YFSETQ. V was shortened by 1 base and J by 0 bases, with 7 bases between the two germline ends. The CDR3 is made up of 14 amino acids. The CDR3 bases are TGCGCCAGCAGCTTGACAGGATCTAACTATGGCTACACCTTC. Translating gives CASSLTGSNYGYTF.

By share, this clone counts as medium-sized (0.01 to 0.1%). The junction does not match germline at one end; this may be a read error. Within the sample, other DNA sequences also encode this same CDR3. V gene TRBV5-6 combines with J gene TRBJ1-1; tentative D call: TRBD1 (6 bases). Germline V gene sequence: CDR1 SGHDT, CDR2 YYEEEE. The CDR3 sequence is 15 residues long. The chain's CDR3 is CASSSTGLLNTEAFF. DNA for the CDR3: TGTGCCAGCAGCTCCACAGGGTTACTGAACACTGAGGCTTTCTTT.

Worth noting for this clone: The germline gene is not matched at one end of the junction; a read error may be the cause. V and J are TRBV12-5 and TRBJ1-2; possibly TRBD1 for D (6 bases). The CDR3 spans 14 residues. Germline V lookup: CDR1 LGHNT, CDR2 FRNRAP. DNA for the CDR3: TGTGCTAGTGGCCGCGAGAAGAAAGGGGGGGGCTGCACCTTC. This translates into CASGREKKGGGCTF.

The chain has TRBV12-3 or TRBV12-4 and TRBJ1-1; perhaps TRBD1 as D (5 bases). The CDR3 is 17 residues long. V was shortened by 9 bases and J by 5 bases, with 28 bases between the two germline ends. The CDR3 sequence: CASSPTAGAVGVTEAFF. For the CDR3, the DNA is TGTGCCAGTAGTCCGACAGCGGGCGCGGTCGGTGTGACTGAAGCTTTCTTT.

This chain uses TRBV6-5 with TRBJ1-1; a weak D match, TRBD1 (5 bases). The CDR3 sequence is 16 residues long. V was cut by 5 bases and J by 0 bases, with 16 bases left in between. Germline V gene lookup returns CDR1 MNHEY and CDR2 SVGAGI. The CDR3: CASSLPGDLMNTEAFF. CDR3 in DNA: TGTGCCAGCAGTCTACCGGGGGATTTAATGAACACTGAAGCTTTCTTT.

This chain joins TRBV5-1 and TRBJ1-3; D not resolved. Germline V gene data show CDR1 as SGHRS and CDR2 as YFSETQ. The CDR3 loop spans 12 amino acids. Trimming removed 5 bases at V and 8 bases at J, with 11 bases between. The DNA for the CDR3 is TGCGCCAGCAGAAGAGAGGAGGACACCATATATTTT. This translates into CASRREEDTIYF.

V usage is TRBV6-1 and J usage is TRBJ1-2; D is possibly TRBD1 (6 bases). The germline V gene encodes CDR1 MNHNS and CDR2 SASEGT. The CDR3 is made up of 14 amino acids. V was cut by 10 bases and J by 8 bases, with 23 bases left in between. The CDR3 protein is CATIPGQGRTGYTF. The CDR3 DNA reads TGTGCCACCATCCCGGGACAAGGACGGACGGGCTACACCTTC.

The rearrangement joins TRBV11-2 to TRBJ1-3; D is uncertain. The germline gives CDR1 SGHAT, CDR2 FQNNGV. This CDR3 has 13 residues. The V end lost 1 base, the J end lost 3 bases, and 4 bases lay between the germline ends. DNA for the CDR3: TGTGCCAGCAGCTTAGGGGTTGGAAACACCATATATTTT. It translates to CASSLGVGNTIYF.

Turning to this clone: The junction and the germline gene differ at one end; a read error may be behind it. V usage is TRBV28 and J usage is TRBJ1-6, with D possibly TRBD1 on 6 matching bases. Germline CDR1 MDHEN, CDR2 SYDVKM. The CDR3 has 14 residues. The CDR3 here is CVSRDTGRSSPLHF. The CDR3 coding sequence is TGTGTCAGCAGGGACACAGGGAGATCTTCACCCCTCCACTTT.

The V and J genes are TRBV6-1 and TRBJ1-6; 7 bases line up with TRBD1. The CDR3 length is 17 residues. The germline V gene has CDR1 MNHNS and CDR2 SASEGT. The J segment lost 0 bases and the V segment lost 6 bases, leaving 8 bases of the junction unmatched. The CDR3 region has the DNA TGTGCCAGCAGCTTAACTTACAGGGGCTCCTATAATTCACCCCTCCACTTT. Protein product: CASSLTYRGSYNSPLHF.

The chain has TRBV20-1 and TRBJ2-1; D is perhaps TRBD2 (6 bases). Per germline, CDR1 DFQATT and CDR2 SNEGSKA (reference sequence). V gave up 0 bases and J gave up 5 bases, with 14 bases separating them. CDR3 length: 15 amino acids. CDR3 protein: CSARDGGDFNNEQFF. The DNA for the CDR3 is TGCAGTGCTAGAGATGGTGGGGACTTCAACAATGAGCAGTTCTTC.

The chain joins TRBV11-3 to TRBJ2-2; TRBD2 is a possible D gene (6 bases). This CDR3 has 15 residues. Per germline, CDR1 SGHNT and CDR2 YENEEA. V lost 4 bases, J lost 2 bases, and 11 bases lay in between. The CDR3 loop reads CASSSSGTNTGELFF. Here the CDR3 DNA reads TGTGCCAGCAGCTCGTCCGGGACTAACACCGGGGAGCTGTTTTTT. Filled out from reference TRBV11-3 and TRBJ2-2, the complete variable domain reads EAGVVQSPRYKIIEKKQPVAFWCNPISGHNTLYWYLQNLGQGPELLIRYENEEAVDDSQLPKDRFSAERLKGVDSTLKIQPAELGDSAVYLCASSSSGTNTGELFFGEGSRLTVL.